A selection of T cell receptor beta chains follows, all from one sample in a study of T cell repertoires in cytomegalovirus infection. TCRdb redid the calling of the reads with MiXCR, one entry per CDR3 protein. Found here are 300,000 or so distinct CDR3 sequences, roughly a quarter of them singletons; the top ten hold over 11%. The sample was PBMCs. The receptors originated from a human donor in good health (CMV status not recorded). Some clones in this sample may be carry-over from other donors' samples. Both conserved end residues are trimmed from each CDR3.

11 | TRBJ2-5 | TRBV7-7 | ASSPGLRETQY
15 | TRBJ2-7 | TRBV7-2 | ASSPRRGVGHLYEQY
13 | TRBJ1-2 | TRBV13 | ASSPRSRGPHGYT
13 | TRBJ1-6 | TRBV6-1 | ASSEQGFYNSPLH
10 | TRBJ1-1 | TRBV20-1 | RVRDRGSEAF
16 | TRBJ2-1 | TRBV2 | ASIMGSGLAGGPNEQF
14 | TRBJ1-5 | TRBV30 | AWSNGWSSSNQPQH
12 | TRBJ2-3 | TRBV7-2 | ASSLALDTDTQY
12 | TRBJ2-7 | TRBV7-2 | ASSPRLGFYEQY
14 | TRBJ2-3 | TRBV25-1 | ASSDGLAASTDTQY
14 | TRBJ1-1 | TRBV19 | ASRAPTGIIGTEAF
11 | TRBJ2-7 | TRBV7-6 | ASSPRQRDMQY
13 | TRBJ2-1 | TRBV7-8 | ASRSSGSSYNEQF
11 | TRBJ1-5 | TRBV19 | ASSIRDNQPQH
12 | TRBJ1-5 | TRBV4-3 | ASSQEFGNQPQH
11 | TRBJ2-6 | TRBV6-2/TRBV6-3 | ASKDSGANVLT
12 | TRBJ2-1 | TRBV2 | ASRGGRTYNEQF
15 | TRBJ2-3 | TRBV18 | ASSLTTSGRAADTQY
13 | TRBJ1-1 | TRBV7-2 | ASSRRDRIEGEAF
13 | TRBJ1-5 | TRBV7-2 | ASSPPGQLNQPQH
12 | TRBJ2-6 | TRBV24-1 | ATQRDAGANVLT
11 | TRBJ2-5 | TRBV7-9 | ASGRPNQETQY
16 | TRBJ2-2 | TRBV7-6 | ASSSYGLAGTVTGELF
12 | TRBJ1-6 | TRBV6-5 | ASSYSTPRAPLH
12 | TRBJ1-4 | TRBV9 | ASSKTERGEKLF
11 | TRBJ1-5 | TRBV11-2 | ASTLKPGQPQH
12 | TRBJ1-4 | TRBV7-2 | ASSLGDRFEKLF
13 | TRBJ2-1 | TRBV2 | ASSPAPSSYNEQF
16 | TRBJ1-3 | TRBV6-1 | ASSEWVGSVISGNTIY
12 | TRBJ1-5 | TRBV5-1 | ASSTGGGNQPQH
10 | TRBJ1-5 | TRBV28 | ASKGGNQPQH
13 | TRBJ2-7 | TRBV6-2/TRBV6-3 | ASSYERRSSYEQY
11 | TRBJ2-5 | TRBV19 | ASSYGRGETQY
13 | TRBJ2-1 | TRBV28 | ASSLEGQGNNEQF
13 | TRBJ2-3 | TRBV7-2 | ASSSLGRSTDAQY
12 | TRBJ2-3 | TRBV28 | ASRKQGRRWAQY
12 | TRBJ1-1 | TRBV6-2/TRBV6-3 | ASQNAGLNTEAF
12 | TRBJ2-2 | TRBV28 | ASRTDGNTGELF
14 | TRBJ2-2 | TRBV28 | ASTRKTETNTGELF
12 | TRBJ2-7 | TRBV12-3/TRBV12-4 | ASSFSSPAYEQY
12 | TRBJ2-5 | TRBV28 | ASSAGGGPETQY
14 | TRBJ1-3 | TRBV7-2 | ASSPGRVYSGNTIY
11 | TRBJ1-4 | TRBV7-9 | ASSSGGILMLF
13 | TRBJ1-1 | TRBV7-6 | ASSEGQGFGTEAF
14 | TRBJ1-1 | TRBV28 | ASSLEGDVRNTEAF
13 | TRBJ2-1 | TRBV7-2 | ASSSQQGAYNEQF